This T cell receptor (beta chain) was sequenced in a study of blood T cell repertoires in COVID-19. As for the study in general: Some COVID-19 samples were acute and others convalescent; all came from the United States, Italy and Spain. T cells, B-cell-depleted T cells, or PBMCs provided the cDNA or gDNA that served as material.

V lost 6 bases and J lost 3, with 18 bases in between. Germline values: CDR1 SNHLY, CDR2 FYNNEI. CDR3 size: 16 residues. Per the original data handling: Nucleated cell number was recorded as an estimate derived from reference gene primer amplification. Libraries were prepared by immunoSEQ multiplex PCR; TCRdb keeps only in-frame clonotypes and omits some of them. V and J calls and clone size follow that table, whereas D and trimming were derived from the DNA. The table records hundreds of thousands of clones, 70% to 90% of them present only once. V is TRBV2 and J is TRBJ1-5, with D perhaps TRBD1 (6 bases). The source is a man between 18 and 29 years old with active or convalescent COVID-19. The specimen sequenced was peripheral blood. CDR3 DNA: TGTGCCAGCAGCGAACAGGGTCGCCCCTACAATCAGCCCCAGCATTTT. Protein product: CASSEQGRPYNQPQHF.